A selection of T cell receptor beta chains follows, all from one sample in a study of cytomegalovirus exposure and HLA in healthy donors. Sequencing used immunoSEQ multiplex PCR; TCRdb keeps in-frame clones, though not all of them. The table includes 160,000 or so clones, roughly 79% detected once. The specimen sequenced was PBMCs. These receptors were taken from a man aged 35-49 years in good health and CMV-seronegative. CDR3s include the opening cysteine and the closing phenylalanine or tryptophan. The D gene is left open where the match is weak. Clone size is stated in some rows and not others, as once, few, many or a class when expanded.

NA	TRBV7-9	TRBD1	TRBJ1-2	15	TGTGCCAGCAGCTTAGCCGGTGACAGGGCCTATGGCTACACCTTC	CASSLAGDRAYGYTF
NA	TRBV30	NA	TRBJ2-5	14	TGTGCCTGGGGAGTAGGGGCCTTCCTGGAGACCCAGTACTTC	CAWGVGAFLETQYF
NA	TRBV2	NA	TRBJ1-2	13	TGTGCCAGCAGTGAGGGGAGTTTAGGAGGCTACACCTTC	CASSEGSLGGYTF
NA	TRBV7-9	NA	TRBJ1-2	13	TGTTCCAGCAGCTTAGGGGAGCGGTATGGCTACACCTTC	CSSSLGERYGYTF
NA	TRBV2	NA	TRBJ2-1	14	TGTGCCAGCAGTCCACCACAGGGCTACAATGAGCAGTTCTTC	CASSPPQGYNEQFF
NA	TRBV11-2	NA	TRBJ2-6	15	TGTGCCAGCAGCTCTCCCTTAAGGGGTTCCAACGTCCTGACTTTC	CASSSPLRGSNVLTF
NA	TRBV6-8	NA	TRBJ2-3	12	TGTGCCGTCCGGGATAGCACAGATACGCAGTATTTT	CAVRDSTDTQYF
NA	TRBV19	NA	TRBJ1-5	15	TGTGCCAGTAGCTCTTGGACACCGAGCAATCAGCCCCAGCATTTT	CASSSWTPSNQPQHF
NA	TRBV28	NA	TRBJ1-5	13	TGTGCCAGCGTAATTCAGAGCAATCAGCCCCAGCATTTT	CASVIQSNQPQHF
few	TRBV30	TRBD2	TRBJ2-2	14	TGTGCCTGCTCCCGGGAGGGGGGCACCGGGGAGCTGTTTTTT	CACSREGGTGELFF
NA	TRBV30	TRBD1	TRBJ1-1	13	TGTGCCTACGCGGACAGGGTAGGAACTGAAGCTTTCTTT	CAYADRVGTEAFF
NA	TRBV9	TRBD1	TRBJ2-7	15	TGTGCCAGCAGCGCTTACCGGGACAGCTTCTACGAGCAGTACTTC	CASSAYRDSFYEQYF
NA	TRBV7-3	NA	TRBJ1-3	15	TGTGCCAGCAGCTTATCCGCAGGGGACGGAAACACCATATATTTT	CASSLSAGDGNTIYF
NA	TRBV2	TRBD1	TRBJ2-5	15	TGTGCCAGCAGTCGGGACAGGGGGGGTCAAGAGACCCAGTACTTC	CASSRDRGGQETQYF
NA	TRBV10-1	TRBD1	TRBJ1-1	14	TGCGCCAGCAGGGCGGACAGGGGATCCACTGAAGCTTTCTTT	CASRADRGSTEAFF
NA	TRBV27	NA	TRBJ1-1	17	TGTGCCAGCAGCGTTTCCGCCGGGGTTATCTGGACCACTGAAGCTTTCTTT	CASSVSAGVIWTTEAFF
few	TRBV15	NA	TRBJ1-1	14	TGTGCCACCAGCACCGACCCAGGCAACACTGAAGCTTTCTTT	CATSTDPGNTEAFF
few	TRBV6-6	NA	TRBJ2-1	14	TGTGCCAGCACCCCGGGTTTCGTATACAATGAGCAGTTCTTC	CASTPGFVYNEQFF
NA	TRBV5-1	NA	TRBJ2-3	16	TGCGCCAGTACCCTGAACCCCAGGGCCCTCACAGATACGCAGTATTTT	CASTLNPRALTDTQYF
NA	TRBV7-6	TRBD2	TRBJ2-5	13	TGTGCCAGCAGCCCAGGACTAGCGACCTTGCAGTACTTC	CASSPGLATLQYF
NA	TRBV18	TRBD2	TRBJ2-5	15	TGTGCCAGCTCCGGGACTAGCGGGCAGCAAGAGACCCAGTACTTC	CASSGTSGQQETQYF
NA	TRBV30	NA	TRBJ1-3	16	TGTGCCTGGACGGTTGCCGGGACAAGCTCTGGAAACACCATATATTTT	CAWTVAGTSSGNTIYF
NA	TRBV28	TRBD2	TRBJ2-7	21	TGTGCCAGCAGCCATCCGGGACTAGCGGGTCGGAGAGAGGGGAAATCCTACGAGCAGTACTTC	CASSHPGLAGRREGKSYEQYF
once	TRBV7-3	NA	TRBJ2-3	15	TGTGCCAGCAGCGAGACAGGCCTCTCTGGGGATACGCAGTATTTT	CASSETGLSGDTQYF
NA	TRBV5-1	NA	TRBJ2-2	15	TGCGCCAGCAGCACCTCAAGCGGGTACACCGGGGAGCTGTTTTTT	CASSTSSGYTGELFF
NA	TRBV5-1	TRBD2	TRBJ2-7	17	TGCGCCAGCAGCTTAAGCCCCGGACTAGCGGGAGAGTACGAGCAGTACTTC	CASSLSPGLAGEYEQYF